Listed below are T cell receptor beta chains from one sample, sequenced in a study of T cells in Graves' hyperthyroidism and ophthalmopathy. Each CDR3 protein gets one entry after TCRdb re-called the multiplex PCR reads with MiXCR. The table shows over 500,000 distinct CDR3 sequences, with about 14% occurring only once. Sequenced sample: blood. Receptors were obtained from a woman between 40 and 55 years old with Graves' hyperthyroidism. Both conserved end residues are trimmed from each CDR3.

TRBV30 AWKGLAGPNEQF
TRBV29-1 SVNRAVKYGYT
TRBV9 ASSVRTGLSGANVLT
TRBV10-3 AISQGNNSPLH
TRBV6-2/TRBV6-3 ASKKGGNTEAF
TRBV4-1 ASSQDPTGLGANVLT
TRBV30 AWSVLGQGANEQY
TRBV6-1 ASSEPHSGPYNEQF
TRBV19 ASSDRDLRDTQY
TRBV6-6 ASSYSRVGEQY
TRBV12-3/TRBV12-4 ASRLQGAHTEAF
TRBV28 ASSSLRGGRAYEQY
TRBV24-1 ATSRAGGYNEQF
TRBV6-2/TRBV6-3 ASSYGYRNQPQH
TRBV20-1 SAMPLSRISEAF
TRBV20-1 SARFALLVEETQY
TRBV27 ASTKIGLAGVGDRETQY
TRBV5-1 ASSLGLAGETDTQY
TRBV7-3 ASSLRSSGRISDTQY
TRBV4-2 ASSQGRSGSDDQPQH
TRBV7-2 ASSLAGSGSGANVLT
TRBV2 ASSRTGDNSPLH
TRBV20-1 SGGQSGLGNQPQH
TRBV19 ASSNQGARGNTIY
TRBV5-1 ASSLVGILSTDTQY
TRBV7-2 ASSVRGQGIYEQY
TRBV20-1 SARVAGTSSYNEQF
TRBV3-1 ASSSIQGAYNEQF
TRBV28 ASSPGAGEQPQH